Below, 17 T cell receptor beta chains from the same sample are listed, as sequenced in a study of blood T cell repertoires in COVID-19. TCRdb's table, derived via immunoSEQ multiplex PCR, lists solely in-frame clones and lacks some. The repertoire holds 200,000 to 300,000 clones, with around 83% as singletons. The sequenced sample consisted of peripheral blood. These receptors came from a woman aged 60-75 years with active or convalescent COVID-19.

The V call is TRBV4-1, the J call TRBJ1-6, with 10 bases identical to TRBD1. Unmatched junction bases numbered 10, after V lost 4 bases and J lost 10 bases. CDR1 and CDR2 from the germline V gene are MGHRA and YSYEKL. The CDR3 has 16 residues. CDR3 protein: CASSPAQDRGFSPLHF. The CDR3 coding sequence is TGCGCCAGCAGCCCCGCCCAGGACAGGGGGTTCTCACCCCTCCACTTT.

This clone was found many times. The V and J genes are TRBV18 and TRBJ1-5; tentative D call: TRBD1 (6 bases). V lost 6 bases, J lost 7 bases, and 13 bases lay in between. This CDR3 contains 13 residues. CDR1 is KGHSH, CDR2 LQKENI, per germline. This chain's CDR3 is CASSQKQGQPQHF. The CDR3, as DNA: TGTGCCAGCTCCCAGAAACAGGGCCAGCCCCAGCATTTT.

The chain couples TRBV19 to TRBJ2-4, with D possibly being TRBD1 (6 bases). The germline V gene has CDR1 LNHDA and CDR2 SQIVND (reference sequence). Between the trimmed V and J ends, which lost 7 bases and 5 bases, there was a span of 15 bases. The CDR3 runs 14 residues. CDR3 nucleotide sequence: TGTGCCAGTACGCGCCTGGGGGCGGAAAACATTCAGTACTTC. It codes for CASTRLGAENIQYF.

The rearrangement joins TRBV4-1 to TRBJ2-5; 7 positions match TRBD1. The CDR3 runs to 13 residues. The ends lost 4 bases at V and 4 bases at J; junction bases unmatched: 3. In germline, CDR1 is MGHRA, CDR2 YSYEKL. The CDR3 is CASSPQGRETQYF. The CDR3 DNA reads TGCGCCAGCAGCCCACAGGGGCGAGAGACCCAGTACTTC.

V is TRBV19 and J is TRBJ1-2; perhaps TRBD1 as D (5 bases). V lost 6 bases and J 6 bases, leaving 14 bases between the germline ends. Germline-derived CDR1 and CDR2 are LNHDA and SQIVND (reference sequence). The CDR3 has 13 residues. Here the CDR3 DNA reads TGTGCCAGTAGCCAGGGAATGGGGAATGGCTACACCTTC. Encoded protein: CASSQGMGNGYTF.

The CDR3 DNA reads as TGTGCCAGTAGTATAGGCGGCGGGAGCCGAAGGAGCTATGGCTACACCTTC. Translating gives CASSIGGGSRRSYGYTF. V is TRBV19 and J is TRBJ1-2; D uncertain. The CDR3 is 17 amino acids. Trimming removed 1 base at V and 4 bases at J, with 19 bases between. Germline CDR1 is LNHDA and CDR2 is SQIVND (reference sequence).

The V and J genes are TRBV19 and TRBJ1-2, with TRBD1 matching over 7 bases. J gave up 4 bases and V 4 bases, and 6 bases lay outside the gene matches. The CDR3 is 14 residues long. Germline values: CDR1 LNHDA, CDR2 SQIVND (reference sequence). DNA for the CDR3: TGTGCCAGTAGTACGCCATCAGGGGGCTATGGCTACACCTTC. Residues: CASSTPSGGYGYTF.

J is TRBJ1-5 and V is TRBV27, with 7 bases that match TRBD1. CDR3 length equals 15 residues. Germline CDR1 and CDR2: MNHEY and SMNVEV (reference sequence). V shed 3 bases and J 6 bases; nucleotides not matched to a gene: 8. The CDR3 is CASSLRGLRGQPQHF. As DNA, the CDR3 is TGTGCCAGCAGTTTGAGGGGGCTTCGGGGTCAGCCCCAGCATTTT.

This clone was seen a handful of times. The chain couples TRBV6-4 to TRBJ2-2, with TRBD1 as a possible D gene (5 bases). CDR3 length: 13 amino acids. The V gene lost 6 bases and the J gene lost 3 bases, with 8 bases spanning the gap. Germline values: CDR1 MRHNA, CDR2 SNTAGT. The CDR3, as DNA: TGTGCCAGCAGAAAAGGGGACACCGGGGAGCTGTTTTTT. Its protein is CASRKGDTGELFF.

This chain connects TRBV7-2 to TRBJ2-1; 13 bases match TRBD2. This CDR3 region has 15 residues. Per the germline V gene, CDR1 is SGHTA and CDR2 is FQGNSA. J gave up 10 bases and V 5 bases, and 8 bases lay outside the gene matches. The CDR3 bases are TGTGCCAGCAGCCTCCTGGGACTAGCGGGGACCGAGCAGTTCTTC. Protein sequence: CASSLLGLAGTEQFF.

A single count supports this clone. The chain joins TRBV7-6 to TRBJ2-5, with a possible D match to TRBD1 (7 bases). Trimming removed 0 bases from V and 4 bases from J, with 21 bases in between. Germline V gene lookup returns CDR1 SGHVS and CDR2 FNYEAQ. This CDR3 contains 18 residues. CDR3 DNA sequence: TGTGCCAGCAGCTTAGCGCGGGTTGGAGGGGGCGCAGCAGAGACCCAGTACTTC. It encodes CASSLARVGGGAAETQYF.

The chain is built from TRBV5-5 and TRBJ2-3; TRBD2 agrees at 10 bases. With V trimmed by 0 bases and J by 0 bases, 10 bases remained unmatched. CDR3 length equals 19 residues. Germline V gene lookup returns CDR1 SGHKS and CDR2 YYEKEE (reference sequence). Here the CDR3 DNA reads TGTGCCAGCAGCTTGGCCCCTAGCGGGGGCCGCCGTAGCACAGATACGCAGTATTTT. Amino acid sequence: CASSLAPSGGRRSTDTQYF.

V gene TRBV11-2 combines with J gene TRBJ1-2; D remains unclear. The CDR3 covers 14 residues. The V end was cut by 0 bases, the J end by 5 bases, with 10 bases between. CDR1 is SGHAT and CDR2 is FQNNGV in the germline V gene. CDR3 bases: TGTGCCAGCAGCTTAGATGAGGGCCCATATGGCTACACCTTC. Protein: CASSLDEGPYGYTF.

This chain connects TRBV18 to TRBJ1-1, with D possibly TRBD1 on 6 matching bases. With 3 bases removed from V and 3 bases from J, the gap between germline ends came to 14 bases. Germline values: CDR1 KGHSH, CDR2 LQKENI. This CDR3 is 15 amino acids long. For the CDR3, the DNA is TGTGCCAGCTCACCTCCAACAGGGCTCTACACTGAAGCTTTCTTT. Protein sequence: CASSPPTGLYTEAFF.

For the CDR3, the DNA is TGCGCCAGCAGCTTGGTGGCGGGCGAGTACAATGAGCAGTTCTTC. This translates into CASSLVAGEYNEQFF. V and J are TRBV5-1 and TRBJ2-1; perhaps TRBD2 as D (5 bases). Between the trimmed V and J ends, which lost 0 bases and 4 bases, there was a span of 11 bases. CDR1 is SGHRS, CDR2 YFSETQ, per germline. The length of the CDR3 is 15 residues.

The rearrangement joins TRBV3-1 (or the pseudogene TRBV3-2) to TRBJ2-7; 7 bases fit TRBD2. V lost 6 bases and J lost 4; bases outside the gene matches: 9. Germline V gene lookup returns CDR1 LGHDT and CDR2 YNNKEL (reference sequence). CDR3 length: 14 residues. CDR3 sequence reads: CASRMQGGNYEQYF. CDR3 DNA sequence: TGTGCCAGCAGGATGCAGGGAGGGAATTACGAGCAGTACTTC.

The chain uses TRBV5-6 and TRBJ1-2, with D possibly TRBD1 on 5 matching bases. The germline V gene encodes CDR1 SGHDT and CDR2 YYEEEE. The CDR3 extends over 12 amino acids. Deletions cut 2 bases from V and 8 bases from J, with 10 bases between. The CDR3 region has the DNA TGTGCCAGCAGCTTAAGAACAGGAGGCTACACCTTC. Protein: CASSLRTGGYTF.